This T cell receptor (beta chain) was obtained from a study of blood T cells in healthy people across ages. Combining a sample-barcoded 5' primer with a J-beta primer mix, a second PCR ran for 7 to 11 cycles. TCRdb independently ran MiXCR on the 5' RACE reads; one entry per CDR3 protein. The table lists some 1.4 million distinct CDR3 sequences, about 43% of them singletons, with less than 8% in the top ten. The CDR3 covers 14 residues. Germline CDR1 is SGHTA and CDR2 is FQGNSA. The V gene end was trimmed by 5 bases and the J gene end by 4 bases; junction bases not matched to a gene: 5. The specimen was blood. The chain couples TRBV7-2 to TRBJ1-3; 7 positions match TRBD1. The sequence was collected from a woman aged 18-29 years in good health. The DNA for the CDR3 is TGTGCCAGCAGCCCGACGACAGGGGGAAACACCATATATTTT. Protein product: CASSPTTGGNTIYF.